A selection of T cell receptor beta chains follows, all from one sample in a study of cytomegalovirus exposure and HLA in healthy donors. TCRdb's copy holds only in-frame clones and misses some; the assay was immunoSEQ multiplex PCR. The data hold about 160,000 clones, with roughly four fifths observed a single time. The material sequenced was PBMCs. These TCRs come from a woman between 18 and 29 years old in good health and CMV-seronegative. Each CDR3 is given with its conserved first and last residue. Each record gives: J gene, clone size, D gene, V gene, CDR3 protein, CDR3 DNA. D genes are given only for firm matches. Expanded clones are given a class, and other clones once, few, many or no size at all.

J: TRBJ1-1; size: few; D: -; V: TRBV6-5; CDR3: CASRRYRDKGRAFF; DNA: TGTGCCAGCAGGCGGTACCGGGACAAAGGTCGGGCTTTCTTT
J: TRBJ1-1; size: few; D: TRBD1; V: TRBV7-6; CDR3: CASSSDRGRGNTEAFF; DNA: TGTGCCAGCAGCTCCGACAGGGGGCGGGGGAACACTGAAGCTTTCTTT
J: TRBJ2-7; size: -; D: -; V: TRBV28; CDR3: CASSLTSVADKQYF; DNA: TGTGCCAGCAGTTTAACTTCCGTCGCCGATAAGCAGTACTTC
J: TRBJ1-4; size: -; D: TRBD1; V: TRBV27; CDR3: CTSSGQGREKLFF; DNA: TGTACCAGCAGCGGACAGGGTAGAGAAAAACTGTTTTTT
J: TRBJ1-3; size: -; D: TRBD1; V: TRBV14; CDR3: CASSYRGAPGNTIYF; DNA: TGTGCCAGCAGCTACAGGGGGGCTCCTGGAAACACCATATATTTT
J: TRBJ1-3; size: -; D: -; V: TRBV28; CDR3: CASSSVPTVRRPGNTIYF; DNA: TGTGCCAGCAGCTCAGTTCCGACAGTCAGGCGTCCTGGAAACACCATATATTTT
J: TRBJ2-5; size: once; D: TRBD1; V: TRBV6-1; CDR3: CASSEIHRGHGETQYF; DNA: TGTGCCAGCAGTGAGATCCACAGGGGGCATGGGGAGACCCAGTACTTC
J: TRBJ2-7; size: -; D: -; V: TRBV4-1; CDR3: CASSQDRATGNYEQYF; DNA: TGCGCCAGCAGCCAAGATCGTGCGACAGGAAACTACGAGCAGTACTTC
J: TRBJ2-3; size: -; D: -; V: TRBV19; CDR3: CASSSPGSDTQYF; DNA: TGTGCCAGTAGTTCGCCCGGGTCAGATACGCAGTATTTT
J: TRBJ1-5; size: -; D: TRBD1; V: TRBV4-1; CDR3: CASSRTGGNQPQHF; DNA: TGCGCCAGCAGCCGGACAGGGGGCAATCAGCCCCAGCATTTT
J: TRBJ2-3; size: -; D: -; V: TRBV12-5; CDR3: CASGLVLLRTTGISTDTQYF; DNA: TGTGCTAGTGGTTTGGTACTTCTGCGGACAACAGGGATATCCACAGATACGCAGTATTTT
J: TRBJ2-7; size: -; D: -; V: TRBV5-5; CDR3: CASSFPQGREQYF; DNA: TGTGCCAGCAGCTTCCCACAGGGGAGGGAGCAGTACTTC
J: TRBJ2-3; size: -; D: TRBD1; V: TRBV2; CDR3: CASSDGTGVDTQYF; DNA: TGTGCCAGCAGTGATGGGACAGGGGTCGATACGCAGTATTTT
J: TRBJ2-7; size: -; D: -; V: TRBV5-8; CDR3: CASSQGPPAGEQYF; DNA: TGTGCCAGCAGCCAAGGGCCTCCAGCGGGCGAGCAGTACTTC
J: TRBJ2-7; size: -; D: TRBD2; V: TRBV10-2; CDR3: CASRSGTSGYEQYF; DNA: TGCGCCAGCAGGAGTGGGACTAGCGGCTACGAGCAGTACTTC
J: TRBJ2-1; size: -; D: TRBD2; V: TRBV10-3; CDR3: CAISEPSGSPYEQFF; DNA: TGTGCCATCAGTGAACCTAGCGGGAGTCCCTATGAGCAGTTCTTC
J: TRBJ1-5; size: -; D: TRBD1; V: TRBV2; CDR3: CASSYTGTGENQPQHF; DNA: TGTGCCAGCAGTTATACCGGGACAGGGGAAAATCAGCCCCAGCATTTT
J: TRBJ2-7; size: once; D: TRBD2; V: TRBV4-1; CDR3: CASSQDLLAGGGNEQYF; DNA: TGCGCCAGCAGCCAAGATTTGCTAGCGGGGGGAGGAAACGAGCAGTACTTC
J: TRBJ1-4; size: -; D: -; V: TRBV29-1; CDR3: CSVLSGRDSEKLFF; DNA: TGCAGCGTCCTCTCTGGTCGTGATAGTGAAAAACTGTTTTTT
J: TRBJ2-5; size: -; D: -; V: TRBV7-9; CDR3: CASSLFAHEETQYF; DNA: TGTGCCAGCAGCTTATTTGCCCATGAGGAGACCCAGTACTTC
J: TRBJ2-7; size: -; D: TRBD2; V: TRBV2; CDR3: CASRISLAGAAEQYF; DNA: TGTGCCAGCAGGATCTCTCTAGCGGGAGCTGCCGAGCAGTACTTC
J: TRBJ2-2; size: -; D: -; V: TRBV10-1; CDR3: CASSIDLSTGELFF; DNA: TGCGCCAGCAGCATAGACTTGTCCACCGGGGAGCTGTTTTTT
J: TRBJ2-7; size: -; D: TRBD1; V: TRBV18; CDR3: CASSHGTGGYEQYF; DNA: TGTGCCAGCTCTCACGGGACAGGGGGGTACGAGCAGTACTTC
J: TRBJ2-5; size: once; D: TRBD1; V: TRBV4-1; CDR3: CASSQRPDRNIQETQYF; DNA: TGCGCCAGCAGCCAACGCCCGGACAGGAACATCCAAGAGACCCAGTACTTC
J: TRBJ2-1; size: few; D: -; V: TRBV19; CDR3: CASSLQGWNEQFF; DNA: TGTGCCAGTAGTTTACAGGGTTGGAATGAGCAGTTCTTC
J: TRBJ2-1; size: once; D: -; V: TRBV19; CDR3: CASPRGATLPPGETEQFF; DNA: TGTGCCAGTCCTCGTGGGGCCACTCTGCCGCCGGGGGAAACCGAGCAGTTCTTC
J: TRBJ1-4; size: -; D: -; V: TRBV19; CDR3: CASSTSSRSEGKLFF; DNA: TGTGCCAGTAGTACATCGTCGAGATCCGAGGGAAAACTGTTTTTT
J: TRBJ1-3; size: -; D: -; V: TRBV5-5; CDR3: CASSLITGQLSGNTIYF; DNA: TGTGCCAGCAGCTTGATCACAGGACAGCTCTCTGGAAACACCATATATTTT
J: TRBJ1-2; size: -; D: -; V: TRBV9; CDR3: CASSPAWGPEIDGYTF; DNA: TGTGCCAGCAGCCCGGCCTGGGGGCCGGAAATAGATGGCTACACCTTC
J: TRBJ2-1; size: -; D: -; V: TRBV27; CDR3: CASSRLGGHYNEQFF; DNA: TGTGCCAGCAGTCGCTTGGGGGGTCACTACAATGAGCAGTTCTTC
J: TRBJ1-6; size: -; D: TRBD1; V: TRBV18; CDR3: CASSPTGQGGNSPLHF; DNA: TGTGCCAGCTCACCAACGGGACAGGGGGGGAATTCACCCCTCCACTTT
J: TRBJ2-1; size: few; D: -; V: TRBV2; CDR3: CASSGLGTAGRRSSYNEQFF; DNA: TGTGCCAGCAGTGGTCTGGGGACTGCTGGTCGACGGAGCTCCTACAATGAGCAGTTCTTC
J: TRBJ1-3; size: -; D: TRBD1; V: TRBV2; CDR3: CASTKRFLTGAGNTIYF; DNA: TGTGCCAGCACCAAACGATTCCTGACAGGGGCTGGAAACACCATATATTTT
J: TRBJ2-7; size: -; D: TRBD2; V: TRBV5-4; CDR3: CASSPMGLTGGYEQYF; DNA: TGTGCCAGCAGCCCAATGGGACTAACGGGAGGATACGAGCAGTACTTC
J: TRBJ1-1; size: -; D: -; V: TRBV27; CDR3: CASSPHPDRSEAFF; DNA: TGTGCCAGCAGTCCCCACCCTGACAGGTCCGAAGCTTTCTTT
J: TRBJ2-3; size: -; D: -; V: TRBV7-9; CDR3: CASSPGVSTDTQYF; DNA: TGTGCCAGCAGCCCGGGGGTTAGCACAGATACGCAGTATTTT
J: TRBJ1-1; size: -; D: TRBD1; V: TRBV5-1; CDR3: CASSSKKQGLNTEAFF; DNA: TGCGCCAGCAGCTCCAAAAAACAGGGGTTGAACACTGAAGCTTTCTTT
J: TRBJ2-1; size: -; D: TRBD2; V: TRBV5-1; CDR3: CASSLEPSGYNEQFF; DNA: TGCGCCAGCAGCTTGGAGCCTAGCGGTTACAATGAGCAGTTCTTC
J: TRBJ1-1; size: few; D: -; V: TRBV7-3; CDR3: CASSPTSHAEAFF; DNA: TGTGCCAGCAGCCCTACGTCGCATGCTGAAGCTTTCTTT
J: TRBJ1-1; size: -; D: -; V: TRBV19; CDR3: CASRQNTNTEAFF; DNA: TGTGCCAGTAGACAAAACACGAACACTGAAGCTTTCTTT
J: TRBJ1-3; size: -; D: TRBD1; V: TRBV9; CDR3: CASSPGTEVNTIYF; DNA: TGTGCCAGCAGCCCCGGGACAGAAGTCAACACCATATATTTT
J: TRBJ1-2; size: -; D: TRBD1; V: TRBV2; CDR3: CASRTTGALYGYTF; DNA: TGTGCCAGCAGGACGACAGGGGCGCTCTATGGCTACACCTTC
J: TRBJ2-5; size: -; D: -; V: TRBV5-1; CDR3: CASSIGLKETQYF; DNA: TGCGCCAGCAGCATCGGACTTAAAGAGACCCAGTACTTC
J: TRBJ2-2; size: -; D: -; V: TRBV5-1; CDR3: CASSLATGTGELFF; DNA: TGCGCCAGCAGCTTGGCCACAGGAACCGGGGAGCTGTTTTTT
J: TRBJ2-1; size: -; D: TRBD1; V: TRBV30; CDR3: CAWGTGSYNEQFF; DNA: TGTGCCTGGGGGACAGGGAGCTACAATGAGCAGTTCTTC
J: TRBJ2-7; size: once; D: TRBD2; V: TRBV5-1; CDR3: CASSPVAGASQHEQYF; DNA: TGCGCCAGCAGCCCTGTAGCGGGGGCCTCTCAGCACGAGCAGTACTTC
J: TRBJ2-2; size: -; D: -; V: TRBV9; CDR3: CASSVLAETNTGELFF; DNA: TGTGCCAGCAGCGTTTTGGCGGAAACGAACACCGGGGAGCTGTTTTTT
J: TRBJ1-5; size: -; D: -; V: TRBV28; CDR3: CASSSQGYSNQPQHF; DNA: TGTGCCAGCAGTTCTCAGGGTTATAGCAATCAGCCCCAGCATTTT
J: TRBJ2-1; size: -; D: -; V: TRBV5-1; CDR3: CASSPGRDYNEQFF; DNA: TGCGCCAGCAGCCCAGGGCGGGACTACAATGAGCAGTTCTTC
J: TRBJ2-1; size: -; D: -; V: TRBV28; CDR3: CASSLGQYYTSSYNEQFF; DNA: TGTGCCAGCAGTTTAGGACAGTACTATACCAGCTCCTACAATGAGCAGTTCTTC
J: TRBJ2-5; size: -; D: -; V: TRBV18; CDR3: CASSPPDQNQEAQYF; DNA: TGTGCCAGCTCACCTCCAGACCAAAACCAAGAGGCCCAGTACTTC
J: TRBJ1-1; size: -; D: TRBD1; V: TRBV5-1; CDR3: CASSLGGLGGASEAFF; DNA: TGCGCCAGCAGCTTGGGAGGGTTAGGGGGCGCCTCTGAAGCTTTCTTT
J: TRBJ2-5; size: -; D: TRBD2; V: TRBV19; CDR3: CASSTGAGRVETQYF; DNA: TGTGCCAGTAGCACCGGGGCAGGGAGGGTTGAGACCCAGTACTTC
J: TRBJ2-7; size: -; D: TRBD2; V: TRBV5-1; CDR3: CASSPLYGGRDPYEQYF; DNA: TGCGCCAGCAGCCCCCTTTACGGAGGGAGGGACCCCTACGAGCAGTACTTC